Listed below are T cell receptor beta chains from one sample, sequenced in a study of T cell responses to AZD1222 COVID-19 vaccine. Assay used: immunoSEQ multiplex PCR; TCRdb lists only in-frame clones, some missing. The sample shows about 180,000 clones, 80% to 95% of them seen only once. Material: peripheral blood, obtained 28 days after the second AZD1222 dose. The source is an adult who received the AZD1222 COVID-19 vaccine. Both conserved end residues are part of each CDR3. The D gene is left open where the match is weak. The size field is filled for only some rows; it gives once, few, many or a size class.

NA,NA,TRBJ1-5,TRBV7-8,TGTGCCAGCAGCCCCCGGGACTCCCTCAATCAGCCCCAGCATTTT,CASSPRDSLNQPQHF
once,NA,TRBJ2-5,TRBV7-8,TGTGCCAGCAGCCTCAAGGAGACCCAGTACTTC,CASSLKETQYF
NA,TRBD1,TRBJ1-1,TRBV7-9,TGTGCCAGCAAAAAACAGGGGAGCACTGAAGCTTTCTTT,CASKKQGSTEAFF
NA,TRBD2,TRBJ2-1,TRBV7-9,TGTGCCAGCAGCTGGGGCGGGGGGTTGGCCATCTACAATGAGCAGTTCTTC,CASSWGGGLAIYNEQFF
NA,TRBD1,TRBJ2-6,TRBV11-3,TGTGCCAGCAGCCAGGGGACAGGGAGATCCTCTGGGGCCAACGTCCTGACTTTC,CASSQGTGRSSGANVLTF
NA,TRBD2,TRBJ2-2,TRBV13,TGTGCCAGCAGCTCCCTTCGTGGTCTAGCGGGAGAGGGCACCGGGGAGCTGTTTTTT,CASSSLRGLAGEGTGELFF
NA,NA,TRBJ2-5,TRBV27,TGTGCCAGCAGTTCCCAAGAGACCCAGTACTTC,CASSSQETQYF
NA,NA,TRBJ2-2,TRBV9,TGTGCCAGCAGCGTCGGGCCAGAGACCGGGGAGCTGTTTTTT,CASSVGPETGELFF
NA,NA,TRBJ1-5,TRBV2,TGTGCCAGCAACCCGGACAGCAGCGCCAATCAGCCCCAGCATTTT,CASNPDSSANQPQHF
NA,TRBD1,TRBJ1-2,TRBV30,TGTGCCTGGAGTAGGGGGCAGTCCCTGGGCTACACCTTC,CAWSRGQSLGYTF
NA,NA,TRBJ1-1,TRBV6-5,TGTGTCCTAAAGGGGGTTTTCACTGAAGCTTTCTTT,CVLKGVFTEAFF
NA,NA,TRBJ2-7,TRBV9,TGTGCCAGCAGCGCCGACAGTACCCCCTACGAGCAGTACTTC,CASSADSTPYEQYF
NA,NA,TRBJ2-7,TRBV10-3,TGTGCCATCAGTGAGTCCGGGACCAACTCCTACGAGCAGTACTTC,CAISESGTNSYEQYF
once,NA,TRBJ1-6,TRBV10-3,TGTGCCACGCAGGCCTCACAGGATTTTAATTCACCCCTCCACTTT,CATQASQDFNSPLHF